This TCR beta chain is from a study of cytomegalovirus exposure and HLA in healthy donors. V was cut by 5 bases and J by 6 bases, with 5 bases left in between. Per the germline V gene, CDR1 is MDHEN and CDR2 is SYDVKM. The CDR3 totals 11 residues. The PCR ran on 60 Vbeta and 13 Jbeta primers. Repertoires were generated with immunoSEQ multiplex PCR, while TCRdb's copy carries only in-frame clones and drops some. The sample lists approximately 150,000 clones, around 80% occurring once. This TCR derives from a man aged 18 to 30 in good health and CMV-seropositive. This chain uses TRBV28 with TRBJ1-5; D is unresolved. Sequenced: PBMCs. The CDR3 DNA reads as TGTGCCAGCAGTAGTAGTCAGCCCCAGCATTTT. Translated: CASSSSQPQHF.